This TCR beta chain originates from a study of blood T cell repertoires in COVID-19. About the research overall: Samples of COVID-19 (acute and convalescent) were obtained from the United States, Italy and Spain. PBMCs, B-cell-depleted T cells, or T cells were the source of the cDNA or gDNA that made up the material.

Germline CDR1 is LGHNT and CDR2 is FRNRAP. The CDR3 contains 16 residues. The ends were cut back, 0 bases at V and 3 bases at J, with 15 bases in the middle. Original methodology: Amplifying reference gene primers gave estimates of nucleated cell counts. Measured with immunoSEQ multiplex PCR; TCRdb has only the in-frame clones, and not every one. D and trimming come from the DNA, and the V and J calls and clone size come from that table. The sample includes about 210,000 clones, under 90% of them seen just once. This sequence was found in a middle-aged woman with active or convalescent COVID-19. The sequenced sample consisted of peripheral blood. This chain joins TRBV12-5 and TRBJ2-7; tentative D call: TRBD1 (5 bases). CDR3 DNA sequence: TGTGCTAGTGGTTTGGTTCTTCGGACATACAACTACGAGCAGTACTTC. Amino acid sequence: CASGLVLRTYNYEQYF. Drawing the rest from reference TRBV12-5 and TRBJ2-7, the complete variable domain is DARVTQTPRHKVTEMGQEVTMRCQPILGHNTVFWYRQTMMQGLELLAYFRNRAPLDDSGMPKDRFSAEMPDATLATLKIQPSEPRDSAVYFCASGLVLRTYNYEQYFGPGTRLTVT.